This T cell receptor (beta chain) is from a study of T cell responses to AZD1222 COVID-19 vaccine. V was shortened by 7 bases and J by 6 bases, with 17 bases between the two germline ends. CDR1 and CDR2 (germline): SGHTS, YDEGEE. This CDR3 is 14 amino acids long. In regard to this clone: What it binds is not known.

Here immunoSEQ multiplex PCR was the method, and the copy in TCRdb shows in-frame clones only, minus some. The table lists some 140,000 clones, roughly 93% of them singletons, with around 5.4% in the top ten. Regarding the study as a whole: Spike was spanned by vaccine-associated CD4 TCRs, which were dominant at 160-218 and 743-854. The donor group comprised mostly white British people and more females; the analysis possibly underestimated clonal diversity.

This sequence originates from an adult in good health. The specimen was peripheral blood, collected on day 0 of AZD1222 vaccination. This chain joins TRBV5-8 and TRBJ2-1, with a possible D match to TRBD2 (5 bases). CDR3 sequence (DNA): TGTGCCAGCCGAGGTGGACTGCTTCCCAATGAGCAGTTCTTC. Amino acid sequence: CASRGGLLPNEQFF.